This TCR beta chain was sequenced for a study of blood T cell repertoires in COVID-19. On the study more broadly: Acute-phase and convalescent COVID-19 samples originated in the United States, Italy and Spain. Sample material is recorded as cDNA or gDNA derived from T cells, B-cell-depleted T cells, or PBMCs.

In the authors' methods: Reference gene primer amplification gave estimated nucleated cell counts. The assay was immunoSEQ multiplex PCR, and TCRdb's table has in-frame clones only and misses some. V and J calls and clone size are those listed in that table; D and trimming were worked out from the DNA. The repertoire holds 200,000 to 300,000 clones, around 86% seen once, with 3% to 3.5% in the top ten. Unmatched junction bases numbered 1, after V lost 2 bases and J lost 0 bases. CDR1 and CDR2 (germline): SGHDT, YYEEEE. The CDR3 is 14 amino acids. The chain couples TRBV5-6 to TRBJ1-2, with 7 bases identical to TRBD1. Sample: peripheral blood. This clonotype was obtained from a woman aged 25 to 45 who had recovered from COVID-19. The CDR3 nucleotides read TGTGCCAGCAGCTTAGACAGGGCTAACTATGGCTACACCTTC. Protein product: CASSLDRANYGYTF.